Shown below are 30 T cell receptor beta chains from a single sample sequenced in a study of identifying expanded T cells in peripheral blood. The protocol was immunoSEQ multiplex PCR, while the TCRdb copy is restricted to in-frame clones and leaves out a portion. The repertoire consists of tens of thousands of clones, with approximately 85% occurring once and the leading ten covering roughly 4.1%. Sequences were obtained from blood. These receptors originate from a person aged 18-70 years in good health.

V gene TRBV19 combines with J gene TRBJ2-7; D remains unclear. V shed 3 bases and J shed 1 base, with 13 bases lying between them. The CDR3 is 15 amino acids. CDR1 and CDR2 (germline): LNHDA, SQIVND (reference sequence). The CDR3 DNA is TGTGCCAGTAGTATCCCACGGAAAGGATCCTACGAGCAGTACTTC. Amino acids: CASSIPRKGSYEQYF. Based on the CDR3 plus reference TRBV19 and TRBJ2-7, the full variable domain is DGGITQSPKYLFRKEGQNVTLSCEQNLNHDAMYWYRQDPGQGLRLIYYSQIVNDFQKGDIAEGYSVSREKKESFPLTVTSAQKNPTAFYLCASSIPRKGSYEQYFGPGTRLTVT.

The chain couples TRBV11-3 to TRBJ2-7, with 9 bases lining up with TRBD1. After removal of 5 bases from V and 5 bases from J, the junction contained 13 bases not matched to a gene. In germline, CDR1 is SGHNT, CDR2 YENEEA. This CDR3 region has 16 residues. The CDR3, as DNA: TGTGCCAGCAGCCTGGTACCCGGGACAGGGTTGGACGAGCAGTACTTC. It is translated as CASSLVPGTGLDEQYF.

This clone was detected only a few times. The V gene is TRBV30, the J gene TRBJ2-7, with D hard to call. This CDR3 has 13 amino acids. From germline, CDR1 is GTSNPN and CDR2 SVGIG (reference sequence). V gave up 7 bases and J gave up 1 base, with 14 bases separating them. The CDR3: CASAVGLSYEQYF. The CDR3 DNA follows: TGTGCCTCCGCCGTGGGGTTGTCCTACGAGCAGTACTTC.

CDR3 amino acids: CASTLAGNYNEQFF. In DNA, the CDR3 is TGCGCCAGCACCCTAGCGGGGAACTACAATGAGCAGTTCTTC. V usage is TRBV5-1 and J usage is TRBJ2-1; 9 bases agree with TRBD2. This CDR3 spans 14 amino acids. The trim removed 6 bases at V and 3 bases at J, leaving 4 bases unmatched. Germline CDR1 SGHRS, CDR2 YFSETQ.

The V call is TRBV9, the J call TRBJ2-2; 11 nucleotides match TRBD1. The J segment lost 2 bases and the V segment lost 3 bases, leaving 6 bases of the junction unmatched. Germline V gene lookup returns CDR1 SGDLS and CDR2 YYNGEE. This CDR3 is built from 17 residues. The DNA for the CDR3 is TGTGCCAGCAGCGATCCGGGACAGGGGGAAAACACCGGGGAGCTGTTTTTT. This gives the protein CASSDPGQGENTGELFF.

The chain recombines TRBV18 with TRBJ2-7; D not certain. This CDR3 contains 13 residues. V was clipped by 1 base and J by 3 bases, with 7 bases between them. Looked up from germline, CDR1 is KGHSH and CDR2 is LQKENI. As DNA, the CDR3 is TGTGCCAGCTCACCACTAAAGGACTACGAGCAGTACTTC. This codes for CASSPLKDYEQYF.

The chain uses TRBV9 and TRBJ1-5, with no clear D. V dropped 0 bases and J dropped 4 bases, with 14 bases sitting between them. The V gene's germline CDR1 is SGDLS and CDR2 YYNGEE. The CDR3 extends over 16 amino acids. The CDR3 spells CASSVERTAGNQPQHF. CDR3 DNA sequence: TGTGCCAGCAGCGTAGAAAGGACGGCTGGTAATCAGCCCCAGCATTTT.

This clone was counted a single time. The chain is built from TRBV30 and TRBJ1-6, with D perhaps TRBD1 (6 bases). The CDR3 extends over 15 amino acids. The V end was cut by 5 bases, the J end by 6 bases, with 17 bases between. From germline, CDR1 is GTSNPN and CDR2 SVGIG (reference sequence). This chain's CDR3 is CAWAGVGAGNSPLHF. CDR3 bases: TGTGCCTGGGCGGGCGTGGGGGCGGGTAATTCACCCCTCCACTTT.

The chain links TRBV5-1 to TRBJ1-3; D gene unclear. The CDR3 is 14 amino acids. Germline V gene lookup returns CDR1 SGHRS and CDR2 YFSETQ. Trimming left V 0 bases short and J 4 bases short, with 8 bases between. The DNA for the CDR3 is TGCGCCAGCAGCTTGGGGTATGACGGAAACACCATATATTTT. Its protein is CASSLGYDGNTIYF.

The chain carries TRBV7-6 and TRBJ1-1, with D hard to call. Trimming took 5 bases from V and 1 from J, leaving 20 bases between them. CDR1 and CDR2 from the germline V gene are SGHVS and FNYEAQ. The CDR3 sequence is 17 residues long. The CDR3 is CASSPRARQRANTEAFF. CDR3 in DNA: TGTGCCAGCAGCCCACGGGCCCGACAAAGGGCGAACACTGAAGCTTTCTTT. The variable domain in full, with the rest retrieved from reference TRBV7-6 and TRBJ1-1, is GAGVSQSPRYKVTKRGQDVALRCDPISGHVSLYWYRQALGQGPEFLTYFNYEAQQDKSGLPNDRFSAERPEGSISTLTIQRTEQRDSAMYRCASSPRARQRANTEAFFGQGTRLTVV.

The chain joins TRBV4-1 to TRBJ2-1, with D uncertain. Germline V lookup: CDR1 MGHRA, CDR2 YSYEKL. The germline V and J ends were trimmed by 4 bases and 13 bases, with 23 bases remaining between them. This CDR3 has 15 amino acids. CDR3 residues: CASSPKLGPPRGQFF. As DNA, the CDR3 is TGCGCCAGCAGCCCCAAGCTAGGACCCCCCCGTGGCCAGTTCTTC.

The V call is TRBV28, the J call TRBJ1-6; perhaps TRBD1 as D (6 bases). The germline V and J ends were trimmed by 4 bases and 1 base, with 17 bases remaining between them. The CDR3 is made up of 18 amino acids. CDR1 and CDR2 (germline): MDHEN, SYDVKM. CDR3 nucleotides: TGTGCCAGCAGTTCCCCGCATCTGACAGGTTCCTATAATTCACCCCTCCACTTT. Its translation is CASSSPHLTGSYNSPLHF.

V is TRBV7-8 and J is TRBJ2-3, with TRBD2 as a possible D gene (5 bases). This CDR3 is 16 amino acids long. Deletions cut 2 bases from V and 2 bases from J, with 14 bases between. Germline lookup yields CDR1 SGHVS and CDR2 FQNEAQ. The CDR3: CASSLLLTGNTDTQYF. The CDR3 DNA is TGTGCCAGCAGCTTACTCCTCACGGGGAACACAGATACGCAGTATTTT.

The chain couples TRBV6-6 to TRBJ2-7; 9 positions match TRBD1. Germline-derived CDR1 and CDR2 are MNHNY and SVGAGI (reference sequence). The trim removed 6 bases at V and 2 bases at J, leaving 8 bases unmatched. This CDR3 has 15 residues. CDR3 nucleotides: TGTGCCAGCAGCGCACAGACAGGGGGGCCCTACGAGCAGTACTTC. Translating gives CASSAQTGGPYEQYF.

This clone was counted a few times. This rearrangement joins TRBV18 to TRBJ1-2; 7 positions match TRBD1. Germline V gene data show CDR1 as KGHSH and CDR2 as LQKENI. V lost 2 bases, J lost 5 bases, and 11 bases stayed unmatched. This CDR3 spans 16 amino acids. The CDR3: CASSPNRGTQGYGYTF. CDR3 bases: TGTGCCAGCTCACCAAACAGGGGAACGCAGGGGTATGGCTACACCTTC.

The CDR3 spells CASSYDGGGEQFF. CDR3 bases: TGCGCCAGCAGCTACGATGGTGGGGGTGAGCAGTTCTTC. V usage is TRBV5-1 and J usage is TRBJ2-1; perhaps D is TRBD1 or TRBD2 (5 bases each). The CDR3 totals 13 residues. The V end was cut by 3 bases, the J end by 9 bases, with 13 bases between. Germline V lookup: CDR1 SGHRS, CDR2 YFSETQ.

V gene TRBV5-8 combines with J gene TRBJ1-5; TRBD1 agrees at 7 bases. The ends lost 6 bases at V and 3 bases at J; junction bases unmatched: 9. In germline, CDR1 is SGHTS, CDR2 YDEGEE. The length of the CDR3 is 15 residues. CDR3 in DNA: TGTGCCAGCAACCCAGGGACAGCCGACAATCAGCCCCAGCATTTT. Translating it yields CASNPGTADNQPQHF.

This chain joins TRBV5-1 and TRBJ1-2; 10 nucleotides align to TRBD1. Looked up from germline, CDR1 is SGHRS and CDR2 is YFSETQ. J was trimmed by 6 bases and V by 2 bases; bases with no gene match: 7. The CDR3 covers 15 residues. The CDR3 DNA sequence: TGCGCCAGCAGCTTTTCGGGGGACAGGGGAGATGGCTACACCTTC. This translates into CASSFSGDRGDGYTF.

This clone was observed a handful of times. The chain links TRBV19 to TRBJ1-1; weak D call: TRBD1 (6 bases). The CDR3 is 13 amino acids. The germline V gene has CDR1 LNHDA and CDR2 SQIVND (reference sequence). V lost 4 bases and J lost 1, with 7 bases in between. CDR3 nucleotide sequence: TGTGCCAGTAGTAAGGACAGGAACACTGAAGCTTTCTTT. Residues: CASSKDRNTEAFF.

The genes are TRBV28 and TRBJ1-2, with TRBD1 identical over 7 bases. Germline V gene lookup returns CDR1 MDHEN and CDR2 SYDVKM. V was clipped by 7 bases and J by 5 bases; unmatched bases: 10. This CDR3 is built from 14 residues. CDR3: CASITGGGFYGYTF. The CDR3 region has the DNA TGTGCCAGCATCACTGGAGGGGGCTTTTATGGCTACACCTTC.

V gene TRBV4-3 combines with J gene TRBJ1-4, with 7 positions matching TRBD1. The germline V gene has CDR1 LGHNA and CDR2 YSLEER. The CDR3 spans 14 residues. J lost 4 bases, V lost 1 base, and 0 bases had no gene match. CDR3 coding DNA: TGCGCCAGCAGCCAAGGACAGGGTAATGAAAAACTGTTTTTT. Translation gives CASSQGQGNEKLFF.

The chain is built from TRBV10-3 and TRBJ2-2; the D gene is possibly TRBD1 (6 bases). The V and J ends lost 0 bases and 0 bases respectively, with 8 bases between them. Germline lookup yields CDR1 ENHRY and CDR2 SYGVKD. CDR3 length: 16 amino acids. DNA for the CDR3: TGTGCCATCAGTGAGTCGCAGGGGTCGAACACCGGGGAGCTGTTTTTT. It codes for CAISESQGSNTGELFF.

The J gene is TRBJ2-1, the V gene TRBV5-1, with 8 bases that match TRBD2. After removal of 3 bases from V and 4 bases from J, the junction contained 6 bases not matched to a gene. This CDR3 is built from 15 residues. Germline CDR1 reads SGHRS; CDR2 reads YFSETQ. Written as DNA, the CDR3 is TGCGCCAGCAGCTATAGCGGGGATCGTTACAATGAGCAGTTCTTC. Its protein is CASSYSGDRYNEQFF.

V usage is TRBV7-2 and J usage is TRBJ1-5, with D hard to call. There are 14 residues in the CDR3. Between the trimmed V and J ends, which lost 3 bases and 5 bases, there was a span of 11 bases. The germline V gene has CDR1 SGHTA and CDR2 FQGNSA. CDR3 region: CASSFTMGDQPQHF. Written as DNA, the CDR3 is TGTGCCAGCAGCTTTACAATGGGCGATCAGCCCCAGCATTTT.

The V and J genes are TRBV6-6 and TRBJ1-6; no clear D. The germline V and J ends were trimmed by 4 bases and 7 bases, with 11 bases remaining between them. There are 14 residues in the CDR3. CDR1 and CDR2 (germline): MNHNY, SVGAGI (reference sequence). The CDR3 is CASSFGVSNSPLHF. The CDR3 coding sequence is TGTGCCAGCAGTTTCGGGGTTTCGAATTCACCCCTCCACTTT.

The gene calls are TRBV19 and TRBJ2-1; possible D gene TRBD2, 5 bases. The germline gives CDR1 LNHDA, CDR2 SQIVND (reference sequence). The CDR3 loop spans 14 amino acids. V was shortened by 2 bases and J by 6 bases, with 11 bases between the two germline ends. CDR3 DNA sequence: TGTGCCAGTAGTATATCGTCTAGCCGCAATGAGCAGTTCTTC. Protein product: CASSISSSRNEQFF.

The chain links TRBV25-1 to TRBJ1-2, with 8 bases that match TRBD1. The CDR3 length is 16 residues. The ends lost 6 bases at V and 4 bases at J; junction bases unmatched: 13. CDR1 MGHDK and CDR2 SYGVNS come from the germline V gene. DNA of the CDR3: TGTGCCAGCAGATCTCCGGGACAGGCGAGGGGCTATGGCTACACCTTC. This codes for CASRSPGQARGYGYTF.

The chain joins TRBV10-1 to TRBJ1-1; weak D call: TRBD1 (6 bases). CDR3 length equals 16 residues. Trimming left V 8 bases short and J 4 bases short, with 23 bases between. Germline CDR1 is WNHNN and CDR2 is SYGVQD (reference sequence). CDR3 sequence (DNA): TGCGCCAGCCGAGGACAGAAATTCCCCCTGGGCACTGAAGCTTTCTTT. This codes for CASRGQKFPLGTEAFF.

This chain joins TRBV9 and TRBJ2-2; D might be TRBD1 (5 bases). Trimming took off 5 bases at V and 4 bases at J, with 6 bases between the two ends. CDR1 is SGDLS and CDR2 is YYNGEE in the germline V gene. The CDR3 loop spans 12 amino acids. Written as DNA, the CDR3 is TGTGCCAGCAGGCAGGGCACCGGGGAGCTGTTTTTT. This translates into CASRQGTGELFF.

The genes are TRBV2 and TRBJ1-5, with 8 bases matching TRBD1. This CDR3 spans 13 amino acids. The J segment lost 5 bases and the V segment lost 11 bases, leaving 8 bases of the junction unmatched. Germline V gene data show CDR1 as SNHLY and CDR2 as FYNNEI. Here the CDR3 reads CAQGAGVDQPQHF. CDR3 nucleotides: TGTGCCCAGGGGGCCGGGGTGGATCAGCCCCAGCATTTT.